A selection of T cell receptor beta chains follows, all from one sample in a study of OX40 agonist ivuxolimab in advanced cancers. The method was immunoSEQ multiplex PCR; TCRdb's version includes in-frame clones alone and lacks a portion of them. In the table there are 60,000 or so clones, over 80% of which are singletons. Sequencing was performed on CD4+ or CD8+ T cells sorted from blood, taken in a trial of the OX40 agonist ivuxolimab. These receptors were taken from an adult with an advanced solid tumor such as melanoma, head and neck, liver or kidney cancer. Both conserved end residues are part of each CDR3. Each record gives: V gene, clone size, J gene, D gene, CDR3 protein, CDR3 DNA. The D gene is left open where the match is weak. Only part of the rows carry a size: once, few, many, or a class if the clone is expanded.

v_gene: TRBV21-1
abundance: NA
j_gene: TRBJ1-3
d_gene: NA
CDR3aa: CASRRRLHSGNTIYF
CDR3nt: TGTGCCAGCAGGAGGCGGCTTCACTCTGGAAACACCATATATTTT

v_gene: TRBV28
abundance: NA
j_gene: TRBJ1-2
d_gene: TRBD1
CDR3aa: CASSRDRGEQGYTF
CDR3nt: TGTGCCAGCAGCCGGGACAGGGGTGAGCAAGGCTACACCTTC

v_gene: TRBV2
abundance: NA
j_gene: TRBJ2-3
d_gene: NA
CDR3aa: CASSLSGGIVTDTQYF
CDR3nt: TGTGCCAGCAGTCTTTCGGGGGGCATCGTAACAGATACGCAGTATTTT

v_gene: TRBV5-8
abundance: NA
j_gene: TRBJ2-5
d_gene: TRBD1
CDR3aa: CASSRKGQQETQYF
CDR3nt: TGTGCCAGCAGCCGAAAGGGACAGCAAGAGACCCAGTACTTC

v_gene: TRBV4-3
abundance: once
j_gene: TRBJ1-2
d_gene: NA
CDR3aa: CASSQVGRGYGYTF
CDR3nt: TGCGCCAGCAGCCAAGTTGGTAGGGGCTATGGCTACACCTTC

v_gene: TRBV7-9
abundance: NA
j_gene: TRBJ2-5
d_gene: NA
CDR3aa: CASSSTGAPTQYF
CDR3nt: TGTGCCAGCAGCTCCACGGGGGCTCCTACCCAGTACTTC

v_gene: TRBV30
abundance: NA
j_gene: TRBJ2-3
d_gene: NA
CDR3aa: CAWLGLRPWDTQYF
CDR3nt: TGTGCCTGGTTGGGCCTACGACCTTGGGATACGCAGTATTTT

v_gene: TRBV28
abundance: NA
j_gene: TRBJ2-5
d_gene: NA
CDR3aa: CASSLEGTQYF
CDR3nt: TGTGCCAGCAGTTTGGAAGGGACCCAGTACTTC

v_gene: TRBV28
abundance: few
j_gene: TRBJ2-7
d_gene: TRBD2
CDR3aa: CASVAGGTYEQYF
CDR3nt: TGTGCCAGCGTAGCGGGGGGGACCTACGAGCAGTACTTC

v_gene: TRBV7-9
abundance: NA
j_gene: TRBJ2-1
d_gene: TRBD2
CDR3aa: CASSLLAGAYNEQFF
CDR3nt: TGTGCCAGCAGCTTACTAGCGGGGGCCTACAATGAGCAGTTCTTC

v_gene: TRBV10-3
abundance: NA
j_gene: TRBJ2-1
d_gene: TRBD2
CDR3aa: CAISGTSGSSYNEQFF
CDR3nt: TGTGCCATCAGCGGGACTAGCGGGAGCTCCTACAATGAGCAGTTCTTC

v_gene: TRBV2
abundance: NA
j_gene: TRBJ1-5
d_gene: NA
CDR3aa: CASSPDSNQPQHF
CDR3nt: TGTGCCAGCAGTCCGGACAGCAATCAGCCCCAGCATTTT

v_gene: TRBV4-1
abundance: NA
j_gene: TRBJ1-2
d_gene: TRBD1
CDR3aa: CASSPGQNYGYTF
CDR3nt: TGCGCCAGCAGCCCGGGACAGAACTATGGCTACACCTTC

v_gene: TRBV18
abundance: NA
j_gene: TRBJ1-5
d_gene: NA
CDR3aa: CASVSTGNQPQHF
CDR3nt: TGTGCCAGCGTCTCGACAGGCAATCAGCCCCAGCATTTT

v_gene: TRBV5-4
abundance: NA
j_gene: TRBJ2-2
d_gene: NA
CDR3aa: CASSLAGVGYTGELFF
CDR3nt: TGTGCCAGCAGCTTGGCGGGGGTGGGCTACACCGGGGAGCTGTTTTTT

v_gene: TRBV5-1
abundance: once
j_gene: TRBJ1-1
d_gene: NA
CDR3aa: CASSLGQGYMNTEAFF
CDR3nt: TGCGCCAGCAGCTTGGGTCAGGGGTACATGAACACTGAAGCTTTCTTT

v_gene: TRBV6-5
abundance: once
j_gene: TRBJ1-3
d_gene: NA
CDR3aa: CASSRATPGNTIYF
CDR3nt: TGTGCCAGCAGTAGGGCCACTCCTGGAAACACCATATATTTT

v_gene: TRBV4-2
abundance: NA
j_gene: TRBJ2-7
d_gene: TRBD2
CDR3aa: CASSQAGGGGYEQYF
CDR3nt: TGTGCCAGCAGCCAAGCGGGCGGGGGAGGATACGAGCAGTACTTC

v_gene: TRBV4-1
abundance: once
j_gene: TRBJ2-2
d_gene: TRBD1
CDR3aa: CASRHRDRNTGELFF
CDR3nt: TGCGCCAGCAGGCACCGGGACAGGAACACCGGGGAGCTGTTTTTT

v_gene: TRBV2
abundance: NA
j_gene: TRBJ2-2
d_gene: NA
CDR3aa: CASSRDGNTGELFF
CDR3nt: TGTGCCAGCAGTAGGGACGGGAACACCGGGGAGCTGTTTTTT

v_gene: TRBV27
abundance: once
j_gene: TRBJ2-1
d_gene: NA
CDR3aa: CASSFRDLNEQFF
CDR3nt: TGTGCCAGCAGTTTTCGCGACCTCAATGAGCAGTTCTTC

v_gene: TRBV6-5
abundance: NA
j_gene: TRBJ1-6
d_gene: TRBD1
CDR3aa: CASSYLDRGYNSPLHF
CDR3nt: TGTGCCAGCAGTTACCTGGACAGGGGGTATAATTCACCCCTCCACTTT

v_gene: TRBV28
abundance: NA
j_gene: TRBJ2-7
d_gene: TRBD2
CDR3aa: CASSRGTSANSLSYEQYF
CDR3nt: TGTGCCAGCAGTCGAGGGACTAGCGCGAACTCCCTTTCCTACGAGCAGTACTTC

v_gene: TRBV11-1
abundance: NA
j_gene: TRBJ2-5
d_gene: NA
CDR3aa: CASSYGAEETQYF
CDR3nt: TGTGCCAGCAGCTATGGAGCCGAGGAGACCCAGTACTTC

v_gene: TRBV19
abundance: once
j_gene: TRBJ1-1
d_gene: TRBD1
CDR3aa: CASKVRGQRNTEAFF
CDR3nt: TGTGCCAGTAAAGTTCGGGGACAGCGGAACACTGAAGCTTTCTTT

v_gene: TRBV21-1
abundance: NA
j_gene: TRBJ2-1
d_gene: NA
CDR3aa: CASSKALAGSSYNEQFF
CDR3nt: TGTGCCAGCAGCAAAGCGCTCGCAGGTAGCTCCTACAATGAGCAGTTCTTC

v_gene: TRBV6-1
abundance: NA
j_gene: TRBJ1-2
d_gene: NA
CDR3aa: CASDRDLNYGYTF
CDR3nt: TGTGCCTCAGATCGGGACCTTAACTATGGCTACACCTTC

v_gene: TRBV5-1
abundance: NA
j_gene: TRBJ2-3
d_gene: NA
CDR3aa: CASSLEVSDTQYF
CDR3nt: TGCGCCAGCAGCTTGGAAGTATCAGATACGCAGTATTTT

v_gene: TRBV7-2
abundance: NA
j_gene: TRBJ1-3
d_gene: TRBD1
CDR3aa: CASSPRGQASGNTIYF
CDR3nt: TGTGCCAGCAGCCCCAGGGGGCAGGCCTCTGGAAACACCATATATTTT

v_gene: TRBV19
abundance: NA
j_gene: TRBJ1-6
d_gene: NA
CDR3aa: CASSIPDRVYNSPLHF
CDR3nt: TGTGCCAGTAGTATCCCGGACCGAGTCTATAATTCACCCCTCCACTTT

v_gene: TRBV19
abundance: NA
j_gene: TRBJ2-5
d_gene: TRBD2
CDR3aa: CASSIGSGGFQKTQYF
CDR3nt: TGTGCCAGTAGTATAGGCAGCGGGGGTTTCCAAAAGACCCAGTACTTC

v_gene: TRBV15
abundance: NA
j_gene: TRBJ2-5
d_gene: NA
CDR3aa: CATSREGTQYF
CDR3nt: TGTGCCACCAGCAGAGAGGGGACCCAGTACTTC

v_gene: TRBV7-2
abundance: NA
j_gene: TRBJ2-1
d_gene: TRBD2
CDR3aa: CASTQGPSGGIYEQFF
CDR3nt: TGTGCCAGCACCCAGGGTCCTAGCGGGGGTATATATGAGCAGTTCTTC

v_gene: TRBV28
abundance: NA
j_gene: TRBJ2-6
d_gene: NA
CDR3aa: CASTAGANVRTF
CDR3nt: TGTGCCAGCACGGCTGGGGCCAACGTCCGGACTTTC

v_gene: TRBV6-6
abundance: NA
j_gene: TRBJ1-5
d_gene: NA
CDR3aa: CASSYRAGPYQPQHF
CDR3nt: TGTGCCAGCAGTTATAGGGCAGGGCCTTATCAGCCCCAGCATTTT

v_gene: TRBV19
abundance: once
j_gene: TRBJ2-1
d_gene: TRBD1
CDR3aa: CASRGQDSYNEQFF
CDR3nt: TGTGCCAGTAGGGGACAGGACTCCTACAATGAGCAGTTCTTC

v_gene: TRBV9
abundance: few
j_gene: TRBJ1-2
d_gene: TRBD1
CDR3aa: CASSGDRVYGYTF
CDR3nt: TGTGCCAGCAGCGGGGACAGGGTCTATGGCTACACCTTC